The 27 T cell receptor beta chains below come from one sample, sequenced in a study of T-cell reconstitution after alpha-beta-depleted transplantation in children. This sample's TCRbeta library carried unique molecular identifier barcodes. TCRdb re-derived calls from the PCR reads in MiXCR, one entry per CDR3 protein. The table shows roughly 500,000 distinct CDR3 sequences, with approximately 12% occurring only once. This material consisted of PBMCs from the stem cell graft donor, taken from the stem cell graft. These receptors were obtained from a human donor who donated a stem cell graft to a child with combined immunodeficiency.

This clonotype was seen more than once but under ten times. The genes are TRBV6-2 or TRBV6-3 and TRBJ1-1; D call uncertain. The CDR3 length is 14 residues. Germline V gene sequence: CDR1 MNHEY, CDR2 SVGEGT. V shed 5 bases and J shed 1 base, with 11 bases lying between them. The CDR3 coding sequence is TGTGCCAGCAGTGACCAGCAGCAGAACACTGAAGCTTTCTTT. It translates to CASSDQQQNTEAFF.

This clonotype was counted at least ten times. The chain couples TRBV5-1 to TRBJ2-7; 7 nucleotides match TRBD2. V shed 5 bases and J 0 bases; nucleotides not matched to a gene: 2. There are 13 residues in the CDR3. Per the germline V gene, CDR1 is SGHRS and CDR2 is YFSETQ. The CDR3 region is CASSWTSSYEQYF. The CDR3, as DNA: TGCGCCAGCAGTTGGACTAGCTCCTACGAGCAGTACTTC.

There are many counts of this clonotype. The V gene is TRBV7-2, the J gene TRBJ1-3; TRBD1 aligns across 9 bases. V lost 5 bases and J lost 6; bases outside the gene matches: 8. This CDR3 is built from 15 residues. From germline, CDR1 is SGHTA and CDR2 FQGNSA. The CDR3 loop is CASSLHRGLENTIYF. The CDR3 DNA reads as TGTGCCAGCAGCCTACACAGGGGGCTTGAAAACACCATATATTTT.

This clonotype was seen many times. The chain is built from TRBV4-2 and TRBJ2-7; 7 bases line up with TRBD1. The germline CDR1 and CDR2 sequences are LGHNA and YNFKEQ. CDR3 length equals 15 residues. Trimming at V came to 3 bases and at J to 6 bases, leaving 11 bases not matched to a gene. CDR3 DNA: TGTGCCAGCAGCCATACAGGGGAACGAGTGGTCGAGCAGTACTTC. Translating it yields CASSHTGERVVEQYF.

The V and J genes are TRBV4-3 and TRBJ2-3; TRBD1 matches at 10 bases. This CDR3 spans 15 amino acids. The trim removed 7 bases at V and 1 base at J, leaving 5 bases unmatched. Germline CDR1 LGHNA, CDR2 YSLEER. The CDR3 DNA follows: TGCGCCAGCACTCCCGGGACAGGGGGCACAGATACGCAGTATTTT. Encoded protein: CASTPGTGGTDTQYF.

This clonotype came up many times. The chain recombines TRBV16 with TRBJ1-1, with a tentative D call TRBD1 (5 bases). Trimming stripped 2 bases from V and 8 bases from J, with 21 bases between. Germline lookup yields CDR1 KGHSY and CDR2 FQNENV. The CDR3 is 16 amino acids. The CDR3 sequence is CASSQQGGLTWTEAFF. The CDR3 DNA reads TGTGCCAGCAGCCAACAGGGTGGACTCACCTGGACCGAAGCTTTCTTT.

The sample holds a few counts of this clonotype. The CDR3 is CSARLGLADTQYF. CDR3 in DNA: TGCAGTGCTAGACTCGGACTAGCGGATACGCAGTATTTT. The J gene is TRBJ2-3, the V gene TRBV20-1; TRBD2 aligns across 9 bases. This CDR3 contains 13 residues. With 2 bases clipped from V and 6 bases from J, the junction kept 3 bases outside the gene matches. Germline V gene sequence: CDR1 DFQATT, CDR2 SNEGSKA (reference sequence).

There are many counts of this clonotype. The chain links TRBV10-3 to TRBJ2-3, with 7 bases identical to TRBD1. CDR1 is ENHRY, CDR2 SYGVKD, per germline. There are 16 residues in the CDR3. The V gene end was trimmed by 2 bases and the J gene end by 0 bases; junction bases not matched to a gene: 5. The CDR3 sequence: CAISEGGTASTDTQYF. In DNA, the CDR3 is TGTGCCATCAGTGAGGGTGGGACAGCTAGCACAGATACGCAGTATTTT.

This clonotype was found many times. The V gene is TRBV6-2 or TRBV6-3, the J gene TRBJ2-1, with 7 nucleotides matching TRBD1. The CDR3 has 13 residues. Unmatched junction bases numbered 3, after V lost 5 bases and J lost 5 bases. Germline CDR1 MNHEY, CDR2 SVGEGT. CDR3 sequence: CASSGTANNEQFF. The CDR3 DNA follows: TGTGCCAGCAGTGGGACAGCGAACAATGAGCAGTTCTTC.

This clonotype was recorded once. The chain recombines TRBV24-1 with TRBJ2-1, with TRBD1 identical over 9 bases. The CDR3 consists of 17 residues. Germline-derived CDR1 and CDR2 are KGHDR and SFDVKD. V lost 0 bases and J lost 0; bases outside the gene matches: 2. The CDR3 DNA is TGTGCCACCAGTGATTTGCCGGGACAGGGCTCCTACAATGAGCAGTTCTTC. Translated, it gives CATSDLPGQGSYNEQFF.

The gene calls are TRBV7-6 and TRBJ2-3; 13 nucleotides agree with TRBD2. The CDR3 is 16 residues long. CDR1 and CDR2 from the germline V gene are SGHVS and FNYEAQ. V dropped 4 bases and J dropped 8; count of bases not matched to a gene: 9. Here the CDR3 DNA reads TGTGCCAGCAGCTCTCGGACTAGCGGGAGCGTGGCTACGCAGTATTTT. This translates into CASSSRTSGSVATQYF.

The chain carries TRBV12-3 or TRBV12-4 and TRBJ2-3; D possibly matches TRBD1 or TRBD2 (5 bases each). V lost 6 bases and J 0 bases, leaving 22 bases between the germline ends. The CDR3 has 18 residues. The CDR3 loop is CASSPTRSGRFSTDTQYF. The CDR3 DNA is TGTGCCAGCAGCCCGACTCGTTCGGGGCGCTTTAGCACAGATACGCAGTATTTT.

This clonotype was detected only a few times. The chain couples TRBV29-1 to TRBJ2-5; TRBD1 agrees at 7 bases. CDR1 is SQVTM, CDR2 ANQGSEA, per germline. CDR3 size: 14 residues. V trimming: 6 bases; J trimming: 0 bases; junction bases outside the gene matches: 7. The CDR3 sequence is CSVAQGTYQETQYF. CDR3 nucleotide sequence: TGCAGCGTGGCACAGGGGACGTACCAAGAGACCCAGTACTTC.

The chain uses TRBV6-2 or TRBV6-3 and TRBJ1-1; D gene ambiguous. Trimming removed 4 bases from V and 1 base from J, with 13 bases in between. CDR1 and CDR2 (germline): MNHEY, SVGEGT. This CDR3 region has 15 residues. The CDR3 sequence is CASSSSTPWNTEAFF. The CDR3 coding sequence is TGTGCCAGCAGTTCGTCGACCCCTTGGAACACTGAAGCTTTCTTT.

This clonotype was recorded many times. The V gene is TRBV15, the J gene TRBJ2-2; either TRBD1 or TRBD2 may supply D (5 bases each). Trimming stripped 0 bases from V and 1 base from J, with 12 bases between. Germline CDR1 reads LNHNV; CDR2 reads YYDKDF (reference sequence). This CDR3 is 17 amino acids long. CDR3 sequence: CATSRDRGRGNTGELFF. The CDR3 bases are TGTGCCACCAGCAGAGATCGGGGCAGAGGGAACACCGGGGAGCTGTTTTTT.

This clonotype was detected ten times or more. The V call is TRBV6-5, the J call TRBJ1-5, with 7 nucleotides matching TRBD1. CDR1 is MNHEY and CDR2 is SVGAGI in the germline V gene. After removal of 8 bases from V and 0 bases from J, the junction contained 4 bases not matched to a gene. CDR3 length equals 14 residues. The CDR3 coding sequence is TGTGCCAGCGACACAGGGGATAGCAATCAGCCCCAGCATTTT. This encodes CASDTGDSNQPQHF.

This clonotype was detected many times. J is TRBJ2-3 and V is TRBV12-3 or TRBV12-4; maybe TRBD1 (5 bases). This CDR3 has 12 amino acids. V was shortened by 1 base and J by 9 bases, with 8 bases between the two germline ends. CDR3 sequence (DNA): TGTGCCAGCAGTTTAGGTGGACAAACGCAGTATTTT. Its protein is CASSLGGQTQYF.

The CDR3 spells CSVGRLAGTTDTQYF. In DNA form, the CDR3 reads TGCAGCGTGGGAAGACTAGCGGGGACCACAGATACGCAGTATTTT. The V call is TRBV29-1, the J call TRBJ2-3; 11 nucleotides align to TRBD2. Unmatched junction bases numbered 7, after V lost 6 bases and J lost 2 bases. Per the germline V gene, CDR1 is SQVTM and CDR2 is ANQGSEA. The length of the CDR3 is 15 residues.

This clonotype has ten or more counts. V and J are TRBV4-3 and TRBJ1-2; perhaps TRBD1 as D (5 bases). Trimming left V 0 bases short and J 12 bases short, with 17 bases between. CDR1 is LGHNA, CDR2 YSLEER, per germline. This CDR3 contains 14 residues. CDR3 DNA sequence: TGCGCCAGCAGCCAAGATCAGGCAGGGTCGCCAGACACCTTC. Translated: CASSQDQAGSPDTF.

The sample holds many counts of this clonotype. The chain carries TRBV7-2 and TRBJ2-7; D unclear. Deletions cut 5 bases from V and 3 bases from J, with 17 bases between. The CDR3 has 15 amino acids. CDR1 is SGHTA and CDR2 is FQGNSA in the germline V gene. The CDR3 region has the DNA TGTGCCAGCAGCGACCGGGCCTACAAAAGCTACGAGCAGTACTTC. Protein: CASSDRAYKSYEQYF. The full variable domain, rest sourced from reference TRBV7-2 and TRBJ2-7, is GAGVSQSPSNKVTEKGKDVELRCDPISGHTALYWYRQSLGQGLEFLIYFQGNSAPDKSGLPSDRFSAERTGGSVSTLTIQRTQQEDSAVYLCASSDRAYKSYEQYFGPGTRLTVT.

This clonotype turned up a few times. V is TRBV6-2 or TRBV6-3 and J is TRBJ2-1, with a possible D match to TRBD2 (6 bases). The CDR3 loop spans 14 amino acids. Germline values: CDR1 MNHEY, CDR2 SVGEGT. The V end was cut by 3 bases, the J end by 3 bases, with 9 bases between. CDR3: CASSYWRGYNEQFF. The CDR3, as DNA: TGTGCCAGCAGTTATTGGCGGGGCTACAATGAGCAGTTCTTC.

This clonotype was observed a handful of times. This chain joins TRBV27 and TRBJ2-7; D is perhaps TRBD2 (6 bases). Trimming removed 3 bases at V and 2 bases at J, with 11 bases between. Per the germline V gene, CDR1 is MNHEY and CDR2 is SMNVEV (reference sequence). The CDR3 is 14 residues long. The CDR3 nucleotides read TGTGCCAGCAGTTTTTTGCGGGGAGCCTACGAGCAGTACTTC. Translated, it gives CASSFLRGAYEQYF.

This clonotype was counted many times. This rearrangement joins TRBV5-1 to TRBJ2-1; a weak D match, TRBD1 (6 bases). There are 15 residues in the CDR3. Trimming took off 4 bases at V and 0 bases at J, with 11 bases between the two ends. The V gene's germline CDR1 is SGHRS and CDR2 YFSETQ. The CDR3 DNA follows: TGCGCCAGCAGCCCAGGGGCAGTCTCCTACAATGAGCAGTTCTTC. It yields the protein CASSPGAVSYNEQFF.

This chain joins TRBV20-1 and TRBJ2-7; 12 nucleotides agree with TRBD1. Per the germline V gene, CDR1 is DFQATT and CDR2 is SNEGSKA (reference sequence). CDR3 length equals 14 residues. V was clipped by 2 bases and J by 7 bases; unmatched bases: 6. The CDR3 loop is CSARSGQGAREQYF. CDR3 nucleotides: TGCAGTGCTAGATCGGGACAGGGGGCGAGGGAGCAGTACTTC.

V usage is TRBV14 and J usage is TRBJ2-3; D is undetermined. Germline CDR1 SGHDN, CDR2 FVKESK. The CDR3 extends over 15 amino acids. Trimming removed 1 base from V and 0 bases from J, with 8 bases in between. The CDR3 DNA sequence: TGTGCCAGCAGCCAAGGATGGTCTAGCACAGATACGCAGTATTTT. Translating gives CASSQGWSSTDTQYF.

V is TRBV20-1 and J is TRBJ1-1; D uncertain. Trimming shortened V by 6 bases and J by 7 bases, and 12 bases separated the two germline ends. The CDR3 length is 11 residues. Germline V gene lookup returns CDR1 DFQATT and CDR2 SNEGSKA (reference sequence). CDR3 loop: CSAPEEGEAFF. As DNA, the CDR3 is TGCAGTGCCCCGGAGGAGGGTGAAGCTTTCTTT.

This clonotype was picked up a small number of times. This chain connects TRBV12-3 or TRBV12-4 to TRBJ1-5, with a tentative D call TRBD1 (6 bases). The V end was cut by 3 bases, the J end by 5 bases, with 11 bases between. The CDR3 is 14 amino acids. The CDR3 DNA reads TGTGCCAGCAGTTTTGGGGGGGCTTATCAGCCCCAGCATTTT. It encodes CASSFGGAYQPQHF.